The text below deals with one T cell receptor beta chain. This record belongs to a study of shared clonotypes between healthy human individuals. Per the authors' pipeline: ImmunoSEQ yielded junction-only sequences lacking quality scores, so filtering differed. TCRdb keeps only in-frame clones here, not all; method: immunoSEQ multiplex PCR. For V, J and clone size, that table is used; D and trimming come from the DNA. The sample consists of fewer than 2.5 million clones, 93% of them appearing once. Germline loops: CDR1 ENHRY, CDR2 SYGVKD. Losses at the gene ends were 6 bases for V and 7 bases for J; bases not matched to a gene: 6. There are 14 residues in the CDR3. A CD45RA-negative memory subset and a CD45RA+ naive subset were separated from the CD4+ cells.

V is TRBV10-3 and J is TRBJ2-1, with TRBD2 matching 10 bases. The sequenced material came from naive CD4+ T cells from PBMCs. Subset described: CD45RA+ positively selected. The receptor was derived from a man aged 18 to 30 in good health. Some clones in this sample may be carry-over from other donors' samples. CDR3 sequence: CAISLASGSNEQFF. CDR3 nucleotide sequence: TGTGCCATCAGCCTCGCTAGCGGGAGTAATGAGCAGTTCTTC.